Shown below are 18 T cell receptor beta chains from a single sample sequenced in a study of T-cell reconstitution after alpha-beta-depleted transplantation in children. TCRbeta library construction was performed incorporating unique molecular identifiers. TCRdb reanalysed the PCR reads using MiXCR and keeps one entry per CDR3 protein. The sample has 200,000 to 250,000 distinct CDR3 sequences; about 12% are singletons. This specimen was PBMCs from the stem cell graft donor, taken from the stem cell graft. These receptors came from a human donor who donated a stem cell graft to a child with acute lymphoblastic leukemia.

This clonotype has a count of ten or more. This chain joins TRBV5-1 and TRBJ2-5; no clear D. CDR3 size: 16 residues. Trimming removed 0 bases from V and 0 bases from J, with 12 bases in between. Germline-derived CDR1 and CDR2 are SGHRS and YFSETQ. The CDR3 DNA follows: TGCGCCAGCAGCTTGGAGGCAGCCCAGTACCAAGAGACCCAGTACTTC. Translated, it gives CASSLEAAQYQETQYF.

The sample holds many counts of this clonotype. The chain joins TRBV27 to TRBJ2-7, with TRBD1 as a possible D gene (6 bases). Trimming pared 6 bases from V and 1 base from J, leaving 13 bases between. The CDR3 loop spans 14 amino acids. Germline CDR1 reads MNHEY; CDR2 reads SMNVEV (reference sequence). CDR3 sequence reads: CASRRGGSSYEQYF. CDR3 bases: TGTGCCAGCAGAAGAGGGGGAAGTTCCTACGAGCAGTACTTC.

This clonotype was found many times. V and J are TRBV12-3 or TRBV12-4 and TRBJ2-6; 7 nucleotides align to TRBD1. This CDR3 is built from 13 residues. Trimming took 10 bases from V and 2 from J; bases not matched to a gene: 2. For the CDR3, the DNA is TGTGCCACCCAGGGGGCTGGGGCCAACGTCCTGACTTTC. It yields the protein CATQGAGANVLTF.

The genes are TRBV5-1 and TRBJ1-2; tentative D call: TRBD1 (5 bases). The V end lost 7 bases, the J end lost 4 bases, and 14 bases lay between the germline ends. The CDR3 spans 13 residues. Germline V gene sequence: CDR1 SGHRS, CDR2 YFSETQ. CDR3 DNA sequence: TGCGCCAGCGAGGGTATAAGGGGCTATGGCTACACCTTC. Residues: CASEGIRGYGYTF.

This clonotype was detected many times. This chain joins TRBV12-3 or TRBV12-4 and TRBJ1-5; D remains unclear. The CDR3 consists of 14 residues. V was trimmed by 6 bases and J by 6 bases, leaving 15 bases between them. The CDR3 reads CASSPHSGGQPQHF. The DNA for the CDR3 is TGTGCCAGCAGCCCCCACAGCGGAGGTCAGCCCCAGCATTTT.

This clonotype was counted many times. CDR3 nucleotide sequence: TGTGCCACCAGTGAGGGCTGGGGCTACGAGCAGTACTTC. This gives the protein CATSEGWGYEQYF. This chain links TRBV24-1 with TRBJ2-7; D gene ambiguous. V was clipped by 4 bases and J by 3 bases, with 9 bases between them. CDR1 is KGHDR and CDR2 is SFDVKD in the germline V gene. The CDR3 loop spans 13 amino acids.

This chain's CDR3 is CSARGLAGAQIYEQYF. CDR3 in DNA: TGCAGTGCTAGAGGACTAGCGGGGGCCCAAATCTACGAGCAGTACTTC. This chain uses TRBV20-1 with TRBJ2-7, with 12 bases that match TRBD2. V trimming: 1 base; J trimming: 3 bases; junction bases outside the gene matches: 7. Germline lookup yields CDR1 DFQATT and CDR2 SNEGSKA (reference sequence). The CDR3 is 16 amino acids.

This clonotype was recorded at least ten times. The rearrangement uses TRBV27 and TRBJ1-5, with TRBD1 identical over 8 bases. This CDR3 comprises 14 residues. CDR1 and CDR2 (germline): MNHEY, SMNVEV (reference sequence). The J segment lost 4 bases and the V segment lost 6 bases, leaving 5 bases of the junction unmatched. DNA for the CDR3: TGTGCCAGCAGGAGGACAGGGTATAATCAGCCCCAGCATTTT. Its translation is CASRRTGYNQPQHF.

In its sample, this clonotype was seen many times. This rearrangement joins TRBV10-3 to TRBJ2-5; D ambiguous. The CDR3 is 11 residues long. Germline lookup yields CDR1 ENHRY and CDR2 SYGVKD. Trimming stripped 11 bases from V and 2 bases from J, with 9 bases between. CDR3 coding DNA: TGTGCCTCCCGAGCGCAAGAGACCCAGTACTTC. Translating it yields CASRAQETQYF.

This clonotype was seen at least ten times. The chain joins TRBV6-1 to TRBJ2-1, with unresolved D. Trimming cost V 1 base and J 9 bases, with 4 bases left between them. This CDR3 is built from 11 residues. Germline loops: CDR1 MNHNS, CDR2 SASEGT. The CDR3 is CASSEGFEQFF. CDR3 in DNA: TGTGCCAGCAGTGAAGGGTTTGAGCAGTTCTTC.

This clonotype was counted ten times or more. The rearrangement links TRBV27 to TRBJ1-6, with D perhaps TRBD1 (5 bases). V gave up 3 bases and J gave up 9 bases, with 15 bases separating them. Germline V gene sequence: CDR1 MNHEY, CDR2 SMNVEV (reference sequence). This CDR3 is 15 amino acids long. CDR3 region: CASSFRTPQGSPLHF. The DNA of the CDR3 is TGTGCCAGCAGTTTCCGGACACCCCAGGGTTCACCCCTCCACTTT.

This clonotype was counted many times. The CDR3 nucleotides read TGTGCCATCAGCCTTGGGACAGTAAACTACGAGCAGTACTTC. This encodes CAISLGTVNYEQYF. The chain recombines TRBV10-3 with TRBJ2-7, with 7 bases fitting TRBD1. V lost 6 bases, J lost 3 bases, and 8 bases stayed unmatched. This CDR3 region has 14 residues. Looked up from germline, CDR1 is ENHRY and CDR2 is SYGVKD.

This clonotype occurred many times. The CDR3 loop reads CASSVKTARGAFF. The CDR3 nucleotides are TGTGCCAGCAGCGTAAAGACAGCCCGGGGAGCTTTCTTT. The chain carries TRBV13 and TRBJ1-1; D possibly corresponds to TRBD1 (5 bases). Germline CDR1 is PRHDT and CDR2 is FYEKMQ (reference sequence). The CDR3 consists of 13 residues. V was pared by 5 bases and J by 10 bases, with 17 bases between.

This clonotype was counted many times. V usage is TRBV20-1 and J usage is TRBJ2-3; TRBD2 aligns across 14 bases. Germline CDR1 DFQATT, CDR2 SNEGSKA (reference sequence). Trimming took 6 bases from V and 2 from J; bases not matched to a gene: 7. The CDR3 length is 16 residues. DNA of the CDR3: TGCAGTGCCTTGACTAGCGGGGGGGCCTTCACAGATACGCAGTATTTT. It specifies CSALTSGGAFTDTQYF.

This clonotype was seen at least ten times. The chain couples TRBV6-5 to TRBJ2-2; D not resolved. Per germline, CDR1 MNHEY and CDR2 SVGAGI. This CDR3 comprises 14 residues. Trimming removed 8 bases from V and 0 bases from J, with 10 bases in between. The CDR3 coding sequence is TGTGCCAGCGAGAGTCTTTCGAACACCGGGGAGCTGTTTTTT. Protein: CASESLSNTGELFF.

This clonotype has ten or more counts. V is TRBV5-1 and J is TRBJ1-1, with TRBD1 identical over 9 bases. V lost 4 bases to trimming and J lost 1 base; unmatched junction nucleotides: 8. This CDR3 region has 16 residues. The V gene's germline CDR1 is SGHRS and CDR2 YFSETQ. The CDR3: CASSPVGTGQNTEAFF. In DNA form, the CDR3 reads TGCGCCAGCAGCCCAGTCGGGACAGGGCAGAACACTGAAGCTTTCTTT.

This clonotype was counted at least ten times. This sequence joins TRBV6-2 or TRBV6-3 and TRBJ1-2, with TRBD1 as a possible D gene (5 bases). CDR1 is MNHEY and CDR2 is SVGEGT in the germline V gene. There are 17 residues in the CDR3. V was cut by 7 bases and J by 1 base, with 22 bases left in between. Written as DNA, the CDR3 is TGTGCCAGCAAGGGCTCGGGGGAAGGTCACGGTAACTATGGCTACACCTTC. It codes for CASKGSGEGHGNYGYTF.

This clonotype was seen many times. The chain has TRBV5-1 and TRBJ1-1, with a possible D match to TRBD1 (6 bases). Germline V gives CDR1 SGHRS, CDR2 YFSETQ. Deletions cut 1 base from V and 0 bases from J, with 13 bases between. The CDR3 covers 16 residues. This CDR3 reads CASSLSTGPMNTEAFF. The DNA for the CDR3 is TGCGCCAGCAGCTTGAGCACAGGGCCTATGAACACTGAAGCTTTCTTT.